The clone carrying this T cell receptor beta chain was recorded at least ten times. Its target is not known. Germline V gene sequence: CDR1 LGHNA, CDR2 YNFKEQ. The V segment lost 0 bases and the J segment 10 bases; nucleotides outside the gene matches: 11. There are 16 residues in the CDR3. 5'RACE template switching produced TCR cDNA carrying a universal primer site and UMIs. TCRdb re-called the 5' RACE reads through MiXCR, storing one row per CDR3 protein. In the table there are roughly 140,000 distinct CDR3 sequences, 7.7% of which are singletons. The entry originates in a study of T cells after yellow fever vaccination. Study-wide context: Low-cell-number fractions underwent preparation using SMART-Seq v4 Ultra Low Input. Study conclusions and caveats: Researchers report a weaker secondary response that nonetheless peaked faster, day 5 versus 15. Clonotype sharing between CD4 and CD8 compartments was small.

This TCR came from a man aged 25 to 45 who received the YFV17D yellow fever vaccine. V is TRBV4-2 and J is TRBJ2-1; 8 bases match TRBD2. Source: CD4+ T cells sorted from PBMCs, taken 5 days after the yellow fever booster vaccination. CDR3 in amino acids: CASSQDSGLAVKEQFF. The CDR3 region has the DNA TGTGCCAGCAGCCAAGATTCCGGACTAGCTGTAAAGGAGCAGTTCTTC.